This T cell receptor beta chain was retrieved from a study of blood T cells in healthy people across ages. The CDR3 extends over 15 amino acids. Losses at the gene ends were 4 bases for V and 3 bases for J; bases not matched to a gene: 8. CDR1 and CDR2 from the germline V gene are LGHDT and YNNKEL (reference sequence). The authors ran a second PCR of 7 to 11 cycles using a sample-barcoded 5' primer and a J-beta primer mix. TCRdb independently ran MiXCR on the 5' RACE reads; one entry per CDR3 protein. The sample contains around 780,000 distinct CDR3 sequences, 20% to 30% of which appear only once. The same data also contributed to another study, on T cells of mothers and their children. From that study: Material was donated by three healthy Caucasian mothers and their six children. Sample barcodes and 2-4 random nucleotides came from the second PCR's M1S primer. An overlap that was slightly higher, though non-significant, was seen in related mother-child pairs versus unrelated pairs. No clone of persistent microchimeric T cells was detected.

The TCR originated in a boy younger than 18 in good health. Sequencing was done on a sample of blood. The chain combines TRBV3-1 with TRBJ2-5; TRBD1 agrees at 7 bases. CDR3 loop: CASSLQTGHEETQYF. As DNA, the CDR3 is TGTGCCAGCAGCCTTCAGACAGGGCACGAAGAGACCCAGTACTTC.